The T cell receptor beta chain described here comes from a study of control samples from healthy donors and cancer patients. The method was immunoSEQ multiplex PCR; TCRdb's version includes in-frame clones alone and lacks a portion of them. The table includes fewer than 100,000 clones, roughly 90% detected once. V was clipped by 3 bases and J by 4 bases, with 7 bases between them. Germline V lookup: CDR1 SGHTA, CDR2 FQGNSA. This CDR3 spans 14 amino acids. The chain links TRBV7-2 to TRBJ1-6; D is undetermined. The origin of this receptor is a woman in her forties or fifties in good health. Input material: blood. CDR3 protein: CASSFSPYNSPLHF. The CDR3 DNA sequence: TGTGCCAGCAGCTTTTCCCCATATAATTCACCCCTCCACTTT.